This TCR beta chain was sequenced in a study of cytomegalovirus exposure and HLA in healthy donors. Regarding the study as a whole: Donors belonging to an Asian-associated ancestry cluster reportedly showed fewer N-insertions in productive TCRs than the roughly 670-donor mean, according to what a later analysis found. A later analysis linked a missense variant in DCLRE1C to the trimming of TCR beta V and J genes.

Remarks on this clone: The antigen remains undetermined.

CDR1 is SGHTA, CDR2 FQGTGA, per germline. This CDR3 comprises 14 residues. V lost 5 bases and J 8 bases, leaving 16 bases between the germline ends. It was with 60 Vbeta and 13 Jbeta primers that the PCR ran. Only in-frame clones appear in the TCRdb table, and some are missing; sequencing was by immunoSEQ multiplex PCR. The table includes 100,000 to 150,000 clones, roughly 74% detected once. This TCR derives from a man aged 40-50 years in good health and CMV-seronegative. The chain carries TRBV7-3 and TRBJ2-1; D is possibly TRBD2 (6 bases). Sequences were obtained from PBMCs. CDR3 in amino acids: CASSPLGLSDEQFF. CDR3 nucleotide sequence: TGTGCCAGCAGCCCTCTCGGACTATCGGATGAGCAGTTCTTC.